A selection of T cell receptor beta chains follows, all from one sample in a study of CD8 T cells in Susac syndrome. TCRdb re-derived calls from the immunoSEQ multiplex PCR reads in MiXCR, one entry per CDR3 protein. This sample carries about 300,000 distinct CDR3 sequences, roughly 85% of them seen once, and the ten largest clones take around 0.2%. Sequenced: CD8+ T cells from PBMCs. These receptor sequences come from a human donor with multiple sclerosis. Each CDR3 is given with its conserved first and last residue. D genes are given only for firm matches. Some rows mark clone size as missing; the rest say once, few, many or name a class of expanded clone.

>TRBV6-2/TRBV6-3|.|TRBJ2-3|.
TGTGCCAGCAGATATCCTGCAGATACGCAGTATTTT
CASRYPADTQYF
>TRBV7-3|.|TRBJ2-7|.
TGTGCCAGCAGCTCTCAGGGTCCAGTCTACGAGCAGTACTTC
CASSSQGPVYEQYF
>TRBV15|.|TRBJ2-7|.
TGTGCCACCAGCAGAGATTTGGGCAGGCCCTACGAGCAGTACTTC
CATSRDLGRPYEQYF
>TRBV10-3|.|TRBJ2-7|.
TGTGCCATCAGAGGTTCCGGGGCCGAGCAGTACTTC
CAIRGSGAEQYF
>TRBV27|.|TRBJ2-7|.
TGTGCCAGCAGTTTATCGACCTACCACTACGAGCAGTACTTC
CASSLSTYHYEQYF
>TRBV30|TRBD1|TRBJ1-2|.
TGTGCCTGGAGTGTACCGGGACAGGGCTCTGGCTACACCTTC
CAWSVPGQGSGYTF
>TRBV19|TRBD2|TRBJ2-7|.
TGTGCCAGTAGTATAGAGCCTAGCGGGTCCTACGAGCAGTACTTC
CASSIEPSGSYEQYF
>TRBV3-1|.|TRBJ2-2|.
TGTGCCAGCAGTGAGCGGTCTGGGAACACCGGGGAGCTGTTTTTT
CASSERSGNTGELFF
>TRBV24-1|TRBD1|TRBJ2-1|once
TGTGCCACCAGTGATTTAGAGCCCGGGACAGGGGGCAATGAGCAGTTCTTC
CATSDLEPGTGGNEQFF
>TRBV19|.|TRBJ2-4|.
TGTGCCAGTAGGCTGACCCTCACCGGGAACATTCAGTACTTC
CASRLTLTGNIQYF
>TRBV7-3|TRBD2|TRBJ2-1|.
TGTGCCAGCAGCTTAACGCCTAGCGGGAGCCGGTTGAATGAGCAGTTCTTC
CASSLTPSGSRLNEQFF
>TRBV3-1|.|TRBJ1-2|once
TGTGCCAGCAGCCCCCGGACAGCTTACTATGGCTACACCTTC
CASSPRTAYYGYTF
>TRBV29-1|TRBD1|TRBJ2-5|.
TGCAGCGTTGACGACACGGGCAGGGGGCAAGAAGAGACCCAGTACTTC
CSVDDTGRGQEETQYF
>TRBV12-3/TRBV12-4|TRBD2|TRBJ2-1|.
TGTGCCAGCAGGACGAGCGGGATCGTCTATGAGCAGTTCTTC
CASRTSGIVYEQFF
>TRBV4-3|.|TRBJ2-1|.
TGCGCCAGCAGCCAAGATGTGGGCACGGGCAATGAGCAGTTCTTC
CASSQDVGTGNEQFF
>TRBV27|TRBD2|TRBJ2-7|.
TGTGCCTCGGGACTAGCGGGATACTACGAGCAGTACTTC
CASGLAGYYEQYF
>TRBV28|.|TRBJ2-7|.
TGTGCCACCTCTGGACCCGTAGCGGAGAATCTCTACGAGCAGTACTTC
CATSGPVAENLYEQYF
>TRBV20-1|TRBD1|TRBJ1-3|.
TGCAGTGCTAGAGGGGACAGAGGACAGTGGAACACCATATATTTT
CSARGDRGQWNTIYF
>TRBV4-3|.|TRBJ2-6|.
TGCGCCAGCAGCCCACATGGAGGGACTGGGGCCAACGTCCTGACTTTC
CASSPHGGTGANVLTF
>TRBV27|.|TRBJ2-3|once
TGTGCCAGCGGTACCCGGGTGGGAGAGGGTACAGATACGCAGTATTTT
CASGTRVGEGTDTQYF
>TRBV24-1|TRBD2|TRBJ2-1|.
TGTGCCACCAGTGACCCAAGCGGGAGGAGCTCCTACAATGAGCAGTTCTTC
CATSDPSGRSSYNEQFF
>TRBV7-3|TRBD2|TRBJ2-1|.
TGTGCCAGCAGCTTGTTTGGCGCGGGAGCCGCGGCTAATGAGCAGTTCTTC
CASSLFGAGAAANEQFF
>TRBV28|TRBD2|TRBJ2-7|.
TGTGCCAGCAGCCACCTAGCGGGAGAACGGTACGAGCAGTACTTC
CASSHLAGERYEQYF
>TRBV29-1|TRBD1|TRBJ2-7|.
TGCAGCGTTGACCGGGGACAGGGGGACCCCTACGAGCAGTACTTC
CSVDRGQGDPYEQYF
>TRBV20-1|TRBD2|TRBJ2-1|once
TGCAGTGCTAGAGATTCGGCGGGAGCAATCTACAATGAGCAGTTCTTC
CSARDSAGAIYNEQFF
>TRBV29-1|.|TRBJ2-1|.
TGCAGCGTTGGAGCGACTGAGCAGTTCTTC
CSVGATEQFF
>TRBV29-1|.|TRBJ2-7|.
TGCAGCGCCGGAACCCGTTACGAGCAGTACTTC
CSAGTRYEQYF
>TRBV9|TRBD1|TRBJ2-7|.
TGTGCCAGCAGCGCCGGACTGACAGGGGGCTACGAGCAGTACTTC
CASSAGLTGGYEQYF
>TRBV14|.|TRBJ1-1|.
TGTGCCAGCAGCCAAGAGATGGTGACTGAAGCTTTCTTT
CASSQEMVTEAFF
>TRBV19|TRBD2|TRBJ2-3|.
TGTGCCAGTAGTATCCTAGCGGTCCCCACAGATACGCAGTATTTT
CASSILAVPTDTQYF
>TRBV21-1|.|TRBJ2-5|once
TGTGCCAGCAGCGAACCAAACAACGCCGGGGACAGGGTCTTCGGCCAAGAGACCCAGTACTTC
CASSEPNNAGDRVFGQETQYF
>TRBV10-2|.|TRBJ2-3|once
TGCGCCAGCTCAGGATATATCACAGATACGCAGTATTTT
CASSGYITDTQYF
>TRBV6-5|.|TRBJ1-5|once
TGTGCCAGCAGTTACTCGATAATTATGGTGGGGGGGCGAAGGGATCAGCCCCAGCATTTT
CASSYSIIMVGGRRDQPQHF
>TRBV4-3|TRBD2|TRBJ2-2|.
TGCGCCAGCAAGACTAGCGGGAGTGGTGACACCGGGGAGCTGTTTTTT
CASKTSGSGDTGELFF
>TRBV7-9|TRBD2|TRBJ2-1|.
TGTGCCAGCAGCTTGGCTAGCGGGCTCTCCTACAATGAGCAGTTCTTC
CASSLASGLSYNEQFF
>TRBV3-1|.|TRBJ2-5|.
TGTGCCAGCAGCCATTTAGAGACCCAGTACTTC
CASSHLETQYF
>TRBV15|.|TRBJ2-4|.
TGTGCCACCAGCGTGGGGAACATTCAGTACTTC
CATSVGNIQYF
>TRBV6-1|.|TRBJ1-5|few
TGTGCCAGCAGACGCCCCTCGGATACCAATCAGCCCCAGCATTTT
CASRRPSDTNQPQHF
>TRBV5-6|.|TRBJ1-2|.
TGTGCCAGCAGCTTATTGACAGGCCTTGTTAACTATGGCTACACCTTC
CASSLLTGLVNYGYTF
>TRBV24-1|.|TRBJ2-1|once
TGTGCCACCAGTGACGGGGACTTGACCTACAATGAGCAGTTCTTC
CATSDGDLTYNEQFF